This record concerns one TCR beta chain sequence. Its antigen is unknown. TCRdb re-called the 5' RACE reads; every CDR3 protein appears as one record, without DNA. This sample's table has 250,000 to 300,000 distinct CDR3 sequences. These data originate in a study of T cells expressing NK-cell markers. General study findings and limits: In four donors, dominant clonotypes made up roughly 28.3-65% of CD3+CD56-NKG2C+ cells. Dominant NKG2C+ clonotype frequencies of roughly 1.0-7.5% of CD8+ T cells were measured in over 5 donors.

The CDR3 consists of 14 residues. The source is a woman aged 18 to 75 in good health. The specimen was blood T cells: a sorted CD56 or NKG2C T cell subset, CD4+ or CD8+ T cells, or bulk PBMC T cells (not recorded which). J is TRBJ2-1 and V is TRBV12-3 or TRBV12-4; TCRdb's D call, TRBD2, is unchecked because there is no DNA. This chain's CDR3 is CASTVAGPYNEQFF.